Below, 2 T cell receptor beta chains from the same sample are listed, as sequenced in a study of shared clonotypes between healthy human individuals. TCRdb keeps only in-frame clones here, not all; method: immunoSEQ multiplex PCR. The sample has 2,500,000 or so clones, approximately 93% seen once. Sequencing input: naive CD4+ T cells from PBMCs. Noted subset: CD45RA+ positively selected. These TCRs come from a man younger than 35 in good health. Some clones in this sample may be carry-over from other donors' samples.

To note about this clone: A junction end diverges from the germline sequence, so it may reflect a read error. The chain links TRBV7-9 to TRBJ2-7; 7 bases are a match to TRBD1. Per the germline V gene, CDR1 is SEHNR and CDR2 is FQNEAQ (reference sequence). The CDR3 sequence is 13 residues long. The CDR3 DNA reads TGTGCCAGCAGCTTAGAGTTGAGGACAGGCCTTCACTTC. Translated: CASSLELRTGLHF.

The chain employs TRBV18 and TRBJ2-3, with a weak D call TRBD1 (6 bases). Germline V lookup: CDR1 KGHSH, CDR2 LQKENI. The CDR3 is made up of 16 amino acids. V was clipped by 2 bases and J by 5 bases, with 17 bases between them. The CDR3 DNA is TGTGCCAGCTCACCAGGTCTCTGGGGGCATCAAGATACGCAGTATTTT. This translates into CASSPGLWGHQDTQYF.